These 16 T cell receptor beta chains were all obtained from the same sample, sequenced in a study of T cells after yellow fever vaccination (dated 2019 in TCRdb). The treatment or condition label for this specimen denotes: live attenuated yellow fever vaccine strain. The library was built by means of 5' RACE. These reads were obtained on an Illumina HiSeq 2500. The raw public data were reprocessed by TCRdb itself: fastp quality trimming at Q25, MiXCR clonotype calling, in-frame beta chains only. Every entry covers one CDR3 protein and lists the most common genes and DNA from its rows. The sample table shows 100,000 to 150,000 distinct CDR3 sequences, and around 7.7% are seen once. Jointly, the top ten make up roughly 2.6% of the sample. Sequencing was performed on CD4+ T cells sorted from PBMCs, taken 10 days after the first yellow fever vaccination. These receptors all stem from a young man who received the YFV17D yellow fever vaccine.

As for this clonotype: Just one base apart from a much larger clone, this may be a read error. This chain connects TRBV18 to TRBJ2-3; possibly TRBD2 for D (5 bases). Germline assignment: CDR1 KGHSH and CDR2 LQKENI. This CDR3 has 13 amino acids. CDR3 coding DNA: TGTGCCAGCACACCCTCTAGCCCAGATACGCAGTATTTT. This gives the protein CASTPSSPDTQYF.

In its sample, this clonotype was seen many times. The DNA for the CDR3 is TGCGCCAGCAGCTCGACAGGGGACGTAGCGGATACGCAGTATTTT. It specifies CASSSTGDVADTQYF. The rearrangement joins TRBV5-1 to TRBJ2-3, with 8 positions matching TRBD1. The CDR3 has 15 residues. Germline CDR1 reads SGHRS; CDR2 reads YFSETQ. V shed 3 bases and J 6 bases; nucleotides not matched to a gene: 9.

This clonotype came up a few times. The gene calls are TRBV29-1 and TRBJ1-4; a possible D gene is TRBD1 (6 bases). The ends were cut back, 6 bases at V and 6 bases at J, with 11 bases in the middle. From germline, CDR1 is SQVTM and CDR2 ANQGSEA. The CDR3 totals 12 residues. This CDR3 reads CSVRKGDEKLFF. The CDR3 DNA sequence: TGCAGCGTCCGAAAGGGGGATGAAAAACTGTTTTTT. The entire variable domain, with the rest obtained from reference TRBV29-1 and TRBJ1-4, is as follows: SAVISQKPSRDICQRGTSLTIQCQVDSQVTMMFWYRQQPGQSLTLIATANQGSEATYESGFVIDKFPISRPNLTFSTLTVSNMSPEDSSIYLCSVRKGDEKLFFGSGTQLSVL.

This clonotype has ten or more counts. The rearrangement uses TRBV5-1 and TRBJ2-5, with 10 bases fitting TRBD2. Germline trimming cut 4 bases from V and 0 bases from J; bases unmatched to any gene: 6. There are 16 residues in the CDR3. Germline values: CDR1 SGHRS, CDR2 YFSETQ. The CDR3 loop reads CASSIASGGNQETQYF. DNA of the CDR3: TGCGCCAGCAGCATAGCTAGCGGGGGTAACCAAGAGACCCAGTACTTC.

V usage is TRBV19 and J usage is TRBJ2-7, with 10 nucleotides matching TRBD1. J lost 5 bases, V lost 5 bases, and 12 bases had no gene match. The CDR3 has 16 residues. From germline, CDR1 is LNHDA and CDR2 SQIVND (reference sequence). Here the CDR3 DNA reads TGTGCCAGTAGTCTATCGCCGGGACAGGGGATTCACGAGCAGTACTTC. It encodes CASSLSPGQGIHEQYF.

This clonotype has a count of ten or more. The CDR3 region is CASRDKDRGSVQYF. The CDR3 DNA reads as TGTGCCAGCAGAGACAAGGATAGGGGGTCGGTGCAGTACTTC. The rearrangement joins TRBV6-1 to TRBJ2-7; possibly TRBD1 for D (6 bases). Trimming pared 6 bases from V and 9 bases from J, leaving 21 bases between. Germline CDR1 MNHNS, CDR2 SASEGT. The CDR3 spans 14 residues.

This clonotype was found many times. The chain combines TRBV11-2 with TRBJ1-1, with D perhaps matching TRBD1 (6 bases). This CDR3 spans 15 amino acids. V lost 1 base and J lost 3, with 12 bases in between. Germline V lookup: CDR1 SGHAT, CDR2 FQNNGV. CDR3 region: CASSLVARGDTEAFF. The CDR3 DNA follows: TGTGCCAGCAGCTTAGTAGCCAGGGGCGACACTGAAGCTTTCTTT.

This clonotype was observed many times. The chain joins TRBV18 to TRBJ2-5, with unresolved D. CDR3 length: 12 amino acids. Germline V gene lookup returns CDR1 KGHSH and CDR2 LQKENI. The V and J ends lost 9 bases and 4 bases respectively, with 12 bases between them. This CDR3 is CASQDGGETQYF. The CDR3, as DNA: TGTGCCAGTCAGGACGGTGGAGAGACCCAGTACTTC.

On this clonotype: This may be a read error, as it is one base from a much larger clone. This chain joins TRBV5-1 and TRBJ1-4; tentatively, D is TRBD1 (5 bases). Germline V lookup: CDR1 SGHRS, CDR2 YFSETQ. CDR3 size: 14 residues. Written as DNA, the CDR3 is TGCACCAGCAGCTTGAACCCGGGGGTTGAAAAACTGTTTTTT. Translated: CTSSLNPGVEKLFF. The entire variable domain, with the rest obtained from reference TRBV5-1 and TRBJ1-4, is as follows: KAGVTQTPRYLIKTRGQQVTLSCSPISGHRSVSWYQQTPGQGLQFLFEYFSETQRNKGNFPGRFSGRQFSNSRSEMNVSTLELGDSALYLCTSSLNPGVEKLFFGSGTQLSVL.

This clonotype was found many times. The rearrangement links TRBV28 to TRBJ2-2; D is perhaps TRBD1 or TRBD2 (5 bases each). Germline V gene data show CDR1 as MDHEN and CDR2 as SYDVKM. The CDR3 is 14 residues long. V shed 2 bases and J shed 6 bases, with 10 bases lying between them. The CDR3 loop reads CASSLPQGPGELFF. DNA of the CDR3: TGTGCCAGCAGTTTACCCCAGGGACCCGGGGAGCTGTTTTTT.

At least ten counts were recorded for this clonotype. The chain couples TRBV20-1 to TRBJ1-5; TRBD1 is a possible D gene (5 bases). CDR3 length equals 12 residues. Trimming pared 5 bases from V and 1 base from J, leaving 6 bases between. The germline CDR1 and CDR2 sequences are DFQATT and SNEGSKA (reference sequence). CDR3 DNA sequence: TGCAGTGCTGGGGGGAGCAATCAGCCCCAGCATTTT. It translates to CSAGGSNQPQHF.

This clonotype was seen ten or more times. This rearrangement joins TRBV12-3 or TRBV12-4 to TRBJ2-7; no clear D gene. The CDR3 totals 12 residues. V lost 2 bases, J lost 6 bases, and 8 bases lay in between. CDR3 bases: TGTGCCAGCAGTTTACCCCTAGGCGAGCAGTACTTC. Its translation is CASSLPLGEQYF.

Many counts were recorded for this clonotype. The chain employs TRBV20-1 and TRBJ2-2, with D possibly being TRBD2 (5 bases). CDR3 size: 13 residues. Between the trimmed V and J ends, which lost 2 bases and 6 bases, there was a span of 10 bases. In germline, CDR1 is DFQATT, CDR2 SNEGSKA (reference sequence). This CDR3 reads CSARPTRAGELFF. The CDR3 DNA sequence: TGCAGTGCTAGACCCACTAGGGCCGGGGAGCTGTTTTTT.

A few counts support this clonotype. The V call is TRBV19, the J call TRBJ2-1; TRBD2 matches 10 bases. CDR3 length: 16 residues. The J segment lost 7 bases and the V segment lost 1 base, leaving 7 bases of the junction unmatched. Germline CDR1 is LNHDA and CDR2 is SQIVND (reference sequence). The CDR3 bases are TGTGCCAGTAGTATAGTCGGACTAGCGGACGGGAATGAGCAGTTCTTC. It codes for CASSIVGLADGNEQFF.

This clonotype was observed at least ten times. This sequence joins TRBV7-2 and TRBJ2-3, with 9 bases aligning to TRBD1. The CDR3 runs to 14 residues. In germline, CDR1 is SGHTA, CDR2 FQGNSA. With V trimmed by 5 bases and J by 5 bases, 5 bases remained unmatched. The DNA of the CDR3 is TGTGCCAGCAGCCTAGGGACAGGGATAGATACGCAGTATTTT. Its protein product is CASSLGTGIDTQYF.

This clonotype was seen many times. The genes are TRBV30 and TRBJ2-3, with TRBD1 matching 8 bases. With 5 bases clipped from V and 7 bases from J, the junction kept 8 bases outside the gene matches. CDR3 length: 13 amino acids. Germline loops: CDR1 GTSNPN, CDR2 SVGIG (reference sequence). The CDR3 bases are TGTGCCTGGTCAGGGGGCGGATGGAATACGCAGTATTTT. It codes for CAWSGGGWNTQYF.